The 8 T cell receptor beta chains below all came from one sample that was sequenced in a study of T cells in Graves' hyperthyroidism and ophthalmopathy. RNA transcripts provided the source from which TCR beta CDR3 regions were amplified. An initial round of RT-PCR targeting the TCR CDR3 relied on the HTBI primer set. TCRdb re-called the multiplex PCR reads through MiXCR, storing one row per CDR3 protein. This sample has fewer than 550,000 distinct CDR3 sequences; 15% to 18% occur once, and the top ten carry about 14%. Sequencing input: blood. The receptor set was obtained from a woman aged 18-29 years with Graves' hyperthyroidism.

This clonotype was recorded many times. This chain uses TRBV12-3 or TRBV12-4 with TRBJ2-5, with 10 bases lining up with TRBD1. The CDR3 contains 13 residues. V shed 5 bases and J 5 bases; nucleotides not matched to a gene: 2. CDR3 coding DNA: TGTGCCAGCAGTGAGGACAGGGGGGAGACCCAGTACTTC. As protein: CASSEDRGETQYF.

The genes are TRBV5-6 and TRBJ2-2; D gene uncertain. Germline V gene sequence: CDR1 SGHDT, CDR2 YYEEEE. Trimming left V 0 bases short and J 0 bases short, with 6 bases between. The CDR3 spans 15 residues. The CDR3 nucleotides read TGTGCCAGCAGCTTGGGGCCCACGAACACCGGGGAGCTGTTTTTT. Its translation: CASSLGPTNTGELFF.

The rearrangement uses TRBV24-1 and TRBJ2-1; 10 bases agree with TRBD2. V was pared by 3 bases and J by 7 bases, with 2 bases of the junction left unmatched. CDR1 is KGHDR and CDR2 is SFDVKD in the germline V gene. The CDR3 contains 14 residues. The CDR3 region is CATSDLGLANEQFF. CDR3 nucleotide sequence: TGTGCCACCAGTGATCTGGGACTAGCGAATGAGCAGTTCTTC.

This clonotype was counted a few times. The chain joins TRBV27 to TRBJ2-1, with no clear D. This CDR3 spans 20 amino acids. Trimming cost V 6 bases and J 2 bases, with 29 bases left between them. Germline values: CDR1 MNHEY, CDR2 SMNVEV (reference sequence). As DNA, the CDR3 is TGTGCCAGCAGCCTTACGACCGACTTGACACACCGTGGGCCCTACAATGAGCAGTTCTTC. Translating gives CASSLTTDLTHRGPYNEQFF.

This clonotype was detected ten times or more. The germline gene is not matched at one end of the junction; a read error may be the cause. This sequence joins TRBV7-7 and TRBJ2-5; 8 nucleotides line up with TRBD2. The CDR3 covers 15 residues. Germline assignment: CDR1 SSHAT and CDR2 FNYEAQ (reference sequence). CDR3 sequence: CASSASGSGGETQYF. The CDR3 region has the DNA TGTGCTAGCAGTGCCAGCGGGAGCGGCGGAGAGACCCAGTACTTC. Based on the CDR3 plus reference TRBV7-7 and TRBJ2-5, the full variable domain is GAGVSQSPRYKVTKRGQDVTLRCDPISSHATLYWYQQALGQGPEFLTYFNYEAQPDKSGLPSDRFSAERPEGSISTLTIQRTEQRDSAMYRCASSASGSGGETQYFGPGTRLLVL.

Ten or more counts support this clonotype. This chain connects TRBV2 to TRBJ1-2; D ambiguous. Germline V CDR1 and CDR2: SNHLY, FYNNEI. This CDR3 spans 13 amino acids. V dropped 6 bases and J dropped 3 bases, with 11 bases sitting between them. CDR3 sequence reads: CASREDGDYGYTF. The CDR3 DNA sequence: TGTGCCAGCAGGGAGGACGGTGACTATGGCTACACCTTC.

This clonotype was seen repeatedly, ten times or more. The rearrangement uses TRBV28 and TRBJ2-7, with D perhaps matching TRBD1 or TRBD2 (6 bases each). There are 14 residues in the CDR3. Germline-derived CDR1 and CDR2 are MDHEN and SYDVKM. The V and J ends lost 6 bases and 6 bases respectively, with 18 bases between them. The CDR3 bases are TGTGCCAGCAGGCTTTCGGGGGCGCAAGGCGAGCAGTACTTC. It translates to CASRLSGAQGEQYF.

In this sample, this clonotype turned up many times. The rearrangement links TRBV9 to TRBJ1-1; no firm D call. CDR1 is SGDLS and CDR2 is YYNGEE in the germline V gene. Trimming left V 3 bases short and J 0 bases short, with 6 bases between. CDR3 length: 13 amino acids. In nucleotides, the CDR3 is TGTGCCAGCAGCGCTTACTTGAACACTGAAGCTTTCTTT. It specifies CASSAYLNTEAFF.